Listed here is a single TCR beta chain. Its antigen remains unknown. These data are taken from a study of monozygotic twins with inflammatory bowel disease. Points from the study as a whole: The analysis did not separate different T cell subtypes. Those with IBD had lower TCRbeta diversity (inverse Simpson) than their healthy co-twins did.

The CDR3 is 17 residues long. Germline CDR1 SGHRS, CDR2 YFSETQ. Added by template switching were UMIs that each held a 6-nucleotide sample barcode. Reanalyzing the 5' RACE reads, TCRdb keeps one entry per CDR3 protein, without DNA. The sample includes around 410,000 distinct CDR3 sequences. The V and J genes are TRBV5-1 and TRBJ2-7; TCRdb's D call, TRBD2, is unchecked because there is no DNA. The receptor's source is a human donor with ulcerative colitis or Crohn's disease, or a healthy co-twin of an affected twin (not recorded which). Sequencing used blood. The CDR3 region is CASSLERTSGIPYEQYF.